The next 9 T cell receptor beta chains were all read from a single sample in a study of CD8+ T cells in alopecia areata. RNA was isolated and reverse transcribed to cDNA, the sequencing template. Sequenced by immunoSEQ multiplex PCR; TCRdb stores in-frame clones only, minus some. The sample holds more than 95,000 clones, over 60% seen once. Treatment specified: oral pan-JAK inhibitor, 5-10 mg twice daily. Sequenced material: CD4+ T cells sorted from blood, taken at week 4, from a patient treated with tofacitinib. These receptors all come from a human donor with alopecia areata.

About this clone: At one end, the junction sequence differs from germline, possibly due to a read error. This chain joins TRBV10-3 and TRBJ2-6; 7 nucleotides agree with TRBD1. This CDR3 spans 16 amino acids. Germline-derived CDR1 and CDR2 are ENHRY and SYGVKD. CDR3 DNA: TGCGCCATCAGTGAGACAGGGATCTCTGGGGCCAACGTCCTGACTTTC. As protein: CAISETGISGANVLTF.

The genes are TRBV10-3 and TRBJ2-7, with 7 bases lining up with TRBD2. V shed 2 bases and J 5 bases; nucleotides not matched to a gene: 9. CDR1 is ENHRY, CDR2 SYGVKD, per germline. CDR3 length: 15 residues. This CDR3 is CAISEGAGALNEQYF. CDR3 sequence (DNA): TGTGCCATCAGTGAGGGTGCGGGAGCCCTCAACGAGCAGTACTTC.

V and J are TRBV5-1 and TRBJ2-7; 8 bases are shared with TRBD2. From germline, CDR1 is SGHRS and CDR2 YFSETQ. Trimming took 3 bases from V and 5 from J; bases not matched to a gene: 10. The CDR3 has 15 amino acids. The CDR3 DNA reads TGCGCCAGCAGCTGGGCCAGCGGGAGTAGCAACGAGCAGTACTTC. Amino acids: CASSWASGSSNEQYF.

V is TRBV11-2 and J is TRBJ2-5, with 7 positions matching TRBD2. Per germline, CDR1 SGHAT and CDR2 FQNNGV. J gave up 7 bases and V 4 bases, and 12 bases lay outside the gene matches. The CDR3 has 15 amino acids. CDR3 bases: TGTGCCAGCAGCTCGAGCGGGGATGGTGGCGGGACCCAGTACTTC. This codes for CASSSSGDGGGTQYF.

The chain employs TRBV29-1 and TRBJ1-2; TRBD1 agrees at 7 bases. V was clipped by 1 base and J by 4 bases; unmatched bases: 9. CDR1 and CDR2 from the germline V gene are SQVTM and ANQGSEA. CDR3 length equals 15 residues. CDR3 loop: CSVEGGGQNLYGYTF. In nucleotides, the CDR3 is TGCAGCGTTGAAGGTGGGGGACAGAACCTCTATGGCTACACCTTC.

The chain links TRBV5-1 to TRBJ1-1; D is ambiguous. V shed 4 bases and J shed 1 base, with 11 bases lying between them. The CDR3 extends over 14 amino acids. Germline V lookup: CDR1 SGHRS, CDR2 YFSETQ. Written as DNA, the CDR3 is TGCGCCAGCAGCGAAACACAATCGAACACTGAAGCTTTCTTT. Translating gives CASSETQSNTEAFF.

The table lists this clone with a count of one. CDR3: CASRAEVGESTDTQYF. DNA of the CDR3: TGTGCCAGCAGAGCAGAGGTTGGGGAAAGCACAGATACGCAGTATTTT. V gene TRBV4-2 combines with J gene TRBJ2-3; D not resolved. Germline V gene sequence: CDR1 LGHNA, CDR2 YNFKEQ. V was pared by 6 bases and J by 0 bases, with 16 bases between. This CDR3 spans 16 amino acids.

The chain uses TRBV4-1 and TRBJ2-4; D is unresolved. With 1 base removed from V and 0 bases from J, the gap between germline ends came to 4 bases. In germline, CDR1 is MGHRA, CDR2 YSYEKL. The length of the CDR3 is 14 residues. The CDR3 sequence is CASSQGTAKNIQYF. The CDR3 nucleotides are TGCGCCAGCAGCCAAGGCACAGCCAAAAACATTCAGTACTTC.

The rearrangement uses TRBV7-2 and TRBJ2-3, with TRBD1 as a possible D gene (5 bases). V lost 1 base and J 0 bases, leaving 8 bases between the germline ends. Germline CDR1 SGHTA, CDR2 FQGNSA. CDR3 length equals 15 residues. Written as DNA, the CDR3 is TGTGCCAGCAGCTTAGAGTCAGGGAGCACAGATACGCAGTATTTT. Its protein is CASSLESGSTDTQYF.